The clone carrying this T cell receptor beta chain was counted ten times or more. Its cognate antigen is unknown. A sample-barcoded 5' primer and a J-beta primer mix were used in a second PCR of roughly 7 to 12 cycles. Each cDNA molecule was tagged by a template-switch adaptor with 12 random nucleotides. Using its own MiXCR run on the 5' RACE reads, TCRdb lists one record per CDR3 protein. Counted here are 600,000 or so distinct CDR3 sequences, about 30% occurring once; the ten biggest clones make up 15% to 18%. The CDR3 contains 13 residues. The V gene's germline CDR1 is GTSNPN and CDR2 SVGIG (reference sequence). V shed 2 bases, J shed 4 bases, and the junction held 4 bases outside the gene matches. The sample comes from a study of blood T cells in healthy people across ages. Notes on the study in general: Among T cells, TCR beta diversity per million cells dropped roughly linearly as age rose.

The chain carries TRBV30 and TRBJ1-2; 7 bases agree with TRBD1. Material: blood. The clonotype comes from a woman older than 75 in good health. The CDR3, as DNA: TGTGCCTGGAGTCGACAGGGACTCTATGGCTACACCTTC. This codes for CAWSRQGLYGYTF.